This T cell receptor (beta chain) was observed in a study of shared clonotypes between healthy human individuals. This CDR3 has 14 amino acids. V lost 3 bases, J lost 0 bases, and 6 bases lay in between. In germline, CDR1 is SNHLY, CDR2 FYNNEI. Assay: immunoSEQ multiplex PCR; the TCRdb copy retains only in-frame clones and omits some. This sample has roughly 520,000 clones; around 96% occur once, and the top ten carry nearly 0.065%. The chain recombines TRBV2 with TRBJ2-4; no clear D. The specimen sequenced was naive CD4+ T cells sorted from blood. Described subset: CD45RA+ positively selected. The TCR sequence derives from a woman aged 30 to 39 in good health. The CDR3 bases are TGTGCCAGCAGTGACGGAAGAGCCAAAAACATTCAGTACTTC. Its protein product is CASSDGRAKNIQYF.